This TCR beta chain was sequenced in a study of blood T cell repertoires in COVID-19. The table came from immunoSEQ multiplex PCR; TCRdb's copy has only in-frame clones and leaves some out. Among some 270,000 clones, around 90% were seen once, and the ten largest hold approximately 2.2%. Germline V CDR1 and CDR2: GTSNPN, SVGIG (reference sequence). Trimming shortened V by 4 bases and J by 4 bases, and 10 bases separated the two germline ends. This CDR3 has 12 residues. This TCR came from a man aged 50-60 years with acute or convalescent COVID-19. The rearrangement uses TRBV30 and TRBJ1-2; D is uncertain. The sequenced sample consisted of peripheral blood. The CDR3, as DNA: TGTGCCTGGATCCGTGGCAGCTATGGCTACACCTTC. Protein: CAWIRGSYGYTF.